This T cell receptor beta chain came from a study of CD8 T cells in Susac syndrome. The V and J ends lost 1 base and 0 bases, in that order; junction bases with no gene match: 3. This CDR3 region has 15 residues. In germline, CDR1 is MGHRA, CDR2 YSYEKL. High-throughput TCR beta sequencing covered peripheral CD8+ and CD4+ T cells. After extraction with the RNeasy kit, about 0.45 to 1 ug of the RNA was reverse transcribed using random hexamers. TCRdb fed the immunoSEQ multiplex PCR reads into MiXCR, producing one record per CDR3 protein. The repertoire holds about 150,000 distinct CDR3 sequences, with about 95% as singletons.

The chain uses TRBV4-1 and TRBJ2-7; 7 bases are a match to TRBD1. The receptor's source is a human donor with multiple sclerosis. Sequenced: CD8+ T cells from PBMCs. In DNA form, the CDR3 reads TGCGCCAGCAGCCAAGTACGGGACAGCTCCTACGAGCAGTACGTC. It is translated as CASSQVRDSSYEQYV.